A selection of T cell receptor beta chains follows, all from one sample in a study of blood T cell repertoires in COVID-19. This table comes from immunoSEQ multiplex PCR, and its TCRdb copy is limited to in-frame clones, with some not included. The repertoire holds around 150,000 clones, approximately 84% seen once, with about 20% in the top ten. The sequenced sample consisted of peripheral blood. Receptors originate from a woman of 80 years or more with acute or convalescent COVID-19. Both conserved end residues are trimmed from each CDR3. Clone size is not always given. Where it is, it says once, few, many or a class for expanded clones.

clone_size: once
v_call: TRBV7-2
cdr3_aa: ASSPDRISPLH

clone_size: -
v_call: TRBV11-2
cdr3_aa: ASSLKVEQF

clone_size: -
v_call: TRBV30
cdr3_aa: AWSSGTGGANTEAF

clone_size: few
v_call: TRBV6-5
cdr3_aa: ASSFRLNEKLF

clone_size: -
v_call: TRBV2
cdr3_aa: ASRGTGGEGYT

clone_size: -
v_call: TRBV18
cdr3_aa: ASSTDRVTGYT

clone_size: -
v_call: TRBV27
cdr3_aa: ASVRLAGPPGELF

clone_size: -
v_call: TRBV4-3
cdr3_aa: ASSLSQGTGNTIY

clone_size: -
v_call: TRBV2
cdr3_aa: ASSERGPNYGYT

clone_size: -
v_call: TRBV5-6
cdr3_aa: ASSRSLRSGYGYT

clone_size: few
v_call: TRBV12-3/TRBV12-4
cdr3_aa: ASTEVGELF

clone_size: -
v_call: TRBV3-1/TRBV3-2
cdr3_aa: ASSHNRGPGYT